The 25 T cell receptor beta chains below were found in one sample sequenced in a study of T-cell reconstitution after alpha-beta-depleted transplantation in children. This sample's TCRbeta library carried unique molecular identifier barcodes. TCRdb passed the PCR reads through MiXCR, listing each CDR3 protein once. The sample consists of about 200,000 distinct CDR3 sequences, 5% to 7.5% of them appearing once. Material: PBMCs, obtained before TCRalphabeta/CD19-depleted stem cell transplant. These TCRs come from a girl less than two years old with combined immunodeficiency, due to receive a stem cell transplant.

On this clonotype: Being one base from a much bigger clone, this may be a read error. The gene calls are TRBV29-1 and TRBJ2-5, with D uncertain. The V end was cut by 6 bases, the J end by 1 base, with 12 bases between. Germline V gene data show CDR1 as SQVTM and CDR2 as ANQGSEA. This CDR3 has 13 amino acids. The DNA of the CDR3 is TGCAGCGTAGACCCAGTGGTCCAAGAGACCCAGTACTTC. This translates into CSVDPVVQETQYF. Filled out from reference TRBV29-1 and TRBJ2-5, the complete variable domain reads SAVISQKPSRDICQRGTSLTIQCQVDSQVTMMFWYRQQPGQSLTLIATANQGSEATYESGFVIDKFPISRPNLTFSTLTVSNMSPEDSSIYLCSVDPVVQETQYFGPGTRLLVL.

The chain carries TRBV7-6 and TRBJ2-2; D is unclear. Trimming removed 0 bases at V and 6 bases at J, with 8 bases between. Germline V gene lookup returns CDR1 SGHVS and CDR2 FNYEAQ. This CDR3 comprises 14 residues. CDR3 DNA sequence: TGTGCCAGCAGCTTAGCCTCGGCGGCCGGGGAGCTGTTTTTT. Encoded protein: CASSLASAAGELFF.

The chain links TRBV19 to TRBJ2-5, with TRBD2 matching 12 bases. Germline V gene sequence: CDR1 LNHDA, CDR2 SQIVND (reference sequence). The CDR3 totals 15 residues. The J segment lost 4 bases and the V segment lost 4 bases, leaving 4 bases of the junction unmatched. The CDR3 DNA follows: TGTGCCAGTAGTACCTTACTAGCGGGGGGAGAGACCCAGTACTTC. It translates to CASSTLLAGGETQYF.

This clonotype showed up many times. CDR3 amino acids: CSAPGRNSPLHF. The CDR3 DNA is TGCAGTGCCCCAGGGCGTAATTCACCCCTCCACTTT. The genes are TRBV20-1 and TRBJ1-6; D may be TRBD1 (5 bases). Germline CDR1 DFQATT, CDR2 SNEGSKA (reference sequence). V lost 6 bases and J lost 6, with 9 bases in between. This CDR3 contains 12 residues.

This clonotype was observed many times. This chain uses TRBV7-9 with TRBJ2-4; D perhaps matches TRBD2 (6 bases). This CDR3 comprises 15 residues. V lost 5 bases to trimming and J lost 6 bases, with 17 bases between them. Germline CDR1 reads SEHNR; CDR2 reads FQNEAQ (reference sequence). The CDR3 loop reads CASSLNTGDLNIQYF. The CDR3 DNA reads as TGTGCCAGCAGCCTTAACACGGGGGATCTAAACATTCAGTACTTC. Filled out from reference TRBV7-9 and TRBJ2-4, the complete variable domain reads DTGVSQNPRHKITKRGQNVTFRCDPISEHNRLYWYRQTLGQGPEFLTYFQNEAQLEKSRLLSDRFSAERPKGSFSTLEIQRTEQGDSAMYLCASSLNTGDLNIQYFGAGTRLSVL.

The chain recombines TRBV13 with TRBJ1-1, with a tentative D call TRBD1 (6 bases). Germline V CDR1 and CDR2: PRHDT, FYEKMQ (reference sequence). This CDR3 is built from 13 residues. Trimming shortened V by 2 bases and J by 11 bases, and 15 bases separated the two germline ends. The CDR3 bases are TGTGCCAGCAGCTTACGTCGAAGGGGGATCGCTTTCTTT. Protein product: CASSLRRRGIAFF.

The CDR3 reads CASGPALSYEQYF. The CDR3 nucleotides read TGTGCCAGCGGCCCTGCGCTGTCCTACGAGCAGTACTTC. The chain combines TRBV7-1 with TRBJ2-7, with D hard to call. TRBV7-1 has ORF status, its function being uncertain. This CDR3 spans 13 amino acids. V lost 8 bases and J 1 base, leaving 12 bases between the germline ends.

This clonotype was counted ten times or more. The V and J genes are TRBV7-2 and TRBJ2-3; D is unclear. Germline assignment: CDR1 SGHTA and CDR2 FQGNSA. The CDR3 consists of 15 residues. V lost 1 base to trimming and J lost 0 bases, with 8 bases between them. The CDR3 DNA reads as TGTGCCAGCAGCTTAGGTGCCTCTAGCACAGATACGCAGTATTTT. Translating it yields CASSLGASSTDTQYF. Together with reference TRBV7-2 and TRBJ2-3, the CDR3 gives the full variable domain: GAGVSQSPSNKVTEKGKDVELRCDPISGHTALYWYRQSLGQGLEFLIYFQGNSAPDKSGLPSDRFSAERTGGSVSTLTIQRTQQEDSAVYLCASSLGASSTDTQYFGPGTRLTVL.

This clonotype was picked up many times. CDR3 region: CATSRGLGTVPYGYTF. In DNA, the CDR3 is TGTGCCACCAGCAGAGGGTTGGGTACAGTGCCCTATGGCTACACCTTC. This chain links TRBV15 with TRBJ1-2; unclear D gene. The CDR3 is 16 amino acids. V gave up 1 base and J gave up 4 bases, with 16 bases separating them. Germline-derived CDR1 and CDR2 are LNHNV and YYDKDF (reference sequence).

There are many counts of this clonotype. CDR3 nucleotides: TGTGCCAGCAGTTCGCCCGGGGAGCTGTTTTTT. Translating gives CASSSPGELFF. This chain joins TRBV12-3 or TRBV12-4 and TRBJ2-2; D remains unclear. V was cut by 4 bases and J by 6 bases, with 3 bases left in between. This CDR3 spans 11 amino acids.

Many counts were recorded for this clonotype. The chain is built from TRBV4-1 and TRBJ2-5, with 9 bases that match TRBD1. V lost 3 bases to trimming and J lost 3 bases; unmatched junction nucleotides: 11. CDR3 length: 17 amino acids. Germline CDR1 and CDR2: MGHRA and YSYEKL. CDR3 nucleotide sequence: TGCGCCAGCAGCCACAAGCTGACGGGACAGGGAAAAGAGACCCAGTACTTC. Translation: CASSHKLTGQGKETQYF.

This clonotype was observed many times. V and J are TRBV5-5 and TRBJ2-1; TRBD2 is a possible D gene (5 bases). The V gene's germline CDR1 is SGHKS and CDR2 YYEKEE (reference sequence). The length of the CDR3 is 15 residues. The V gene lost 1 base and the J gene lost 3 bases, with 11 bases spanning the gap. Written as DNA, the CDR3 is TGTGCCAGCAGCTTGTTGGTCGGGAACTACAATGAGCAGTTCTTC. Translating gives CASSLLVGNYNEQFF. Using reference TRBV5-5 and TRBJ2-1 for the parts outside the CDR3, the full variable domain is DAGVTQSPTHLIKTRGQQVTLRCSPISGHKSVSWYQQVLGQGPQFIFQYYEKEERGRGNFPDRFSARQFPNYSSELNVNALLLGDSALYLCASSLLVGNYNEQFFGPGTRLTVL.

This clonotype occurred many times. CDR3 sequence reads: CASRLAGGPYNEQFF. The CDR3 DNA follows: TGTGCCAGCAGATTAGCGGGAGGGCCCTACAATGAGCAGTTCTTC. The chain links TRBV28 to TRBJ2-1; 11 bases agree with TRBD2. V was clipped by 6 bases and J by 2 bases; unmatched bases: 3. The CDR3 covers 15 residues. CDR1 and CDR2 from the germline V gene are MDHEN and SYDVKM.

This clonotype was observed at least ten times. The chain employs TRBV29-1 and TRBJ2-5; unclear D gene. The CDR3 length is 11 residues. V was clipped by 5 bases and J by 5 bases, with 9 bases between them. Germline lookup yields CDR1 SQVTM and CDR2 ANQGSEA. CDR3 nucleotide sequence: TGCAGCGTTCGGGTATCGGAGACCCAGTACTTC. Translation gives CSVRVSETQYF. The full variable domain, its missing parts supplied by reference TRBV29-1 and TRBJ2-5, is SAVISQKPSRDICQRGTSLTIQCQVDSQVTMMFWYRQQPGQSLTLIATANQGSEATYESGFVIDKFPISRPNLTFSTLTVSNMSPEDSSIYLCSVRVSETQYFGPGTRLLVL.

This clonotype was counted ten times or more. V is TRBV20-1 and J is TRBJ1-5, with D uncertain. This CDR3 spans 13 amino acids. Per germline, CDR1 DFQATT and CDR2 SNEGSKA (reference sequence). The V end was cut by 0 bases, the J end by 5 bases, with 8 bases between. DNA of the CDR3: TGCAGTGCTAGAGATTCGGGATATCAGCCCCAGCATTTT. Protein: CSARDSGYQPQHF.

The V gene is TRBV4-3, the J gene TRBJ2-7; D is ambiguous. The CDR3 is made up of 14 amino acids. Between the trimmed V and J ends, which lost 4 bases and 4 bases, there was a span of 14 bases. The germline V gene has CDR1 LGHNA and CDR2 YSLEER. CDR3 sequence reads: CASSPTTMGYEQYF. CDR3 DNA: TGCGCCAGCAGCCCAACGACGATGGGGTACGAGCAGTACTTC.

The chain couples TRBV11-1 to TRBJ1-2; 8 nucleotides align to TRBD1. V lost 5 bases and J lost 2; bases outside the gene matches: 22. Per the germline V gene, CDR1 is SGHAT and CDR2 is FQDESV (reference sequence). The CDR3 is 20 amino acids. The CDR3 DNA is TGTGCCAGCAGCCTTAGGCGAGTTTTCGACAGGGGACCACGGAACTATGGCTACACCTTC. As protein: CASSLRRVFDRGPRNYGYTF.

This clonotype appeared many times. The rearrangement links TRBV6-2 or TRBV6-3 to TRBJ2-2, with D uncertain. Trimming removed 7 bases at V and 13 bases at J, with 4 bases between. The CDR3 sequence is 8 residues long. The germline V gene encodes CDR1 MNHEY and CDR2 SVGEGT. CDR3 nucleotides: TGTGCCAGCAAAAGGCTGTTTTTT. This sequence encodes CASKRLFF.

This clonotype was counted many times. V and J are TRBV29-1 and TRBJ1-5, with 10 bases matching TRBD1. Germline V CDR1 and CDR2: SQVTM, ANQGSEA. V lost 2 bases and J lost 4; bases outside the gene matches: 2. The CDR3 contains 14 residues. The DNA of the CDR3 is TGCAGCGTTGAAATGGGACAGGGGAATCAGCCCCAGCATTTT. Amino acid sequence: CSVEMGQGNQPQHF.

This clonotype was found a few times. Here the CDR3 DNA reads TGTGCCAGCAGTCCCACCCTGGGGTTTGGCTACACCTTC. Protein: CASSPTLGFGYTF. V gene TRBV12-3 or TRBV12-4 combines with J gene TRBJ1-2; D ambiguous. Trimming took off 5 bases at V and 7 bases at J, with 14 bases between the two ends. CDR3 length: 13 amino acids.

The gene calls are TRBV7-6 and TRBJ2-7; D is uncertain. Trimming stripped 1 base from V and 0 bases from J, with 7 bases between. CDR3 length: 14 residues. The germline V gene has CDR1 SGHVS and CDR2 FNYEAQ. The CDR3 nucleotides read TGTGCCAGCAGCTTAGAGTCAAGCTCCTACGAGCAGTACTTC. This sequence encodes CASSLESSSYEQYF. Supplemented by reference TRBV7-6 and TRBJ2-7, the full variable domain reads GAGVSQSPRYKVTKRGQDVALRCDPISGHVSLYWYRQALGQGPEFLTYFNYEAQQDKSGLPNDRFSAERPEGSISTLTIQRTEQRDSAMYRCASSLESSSYEQYFGPGTRLTVT.

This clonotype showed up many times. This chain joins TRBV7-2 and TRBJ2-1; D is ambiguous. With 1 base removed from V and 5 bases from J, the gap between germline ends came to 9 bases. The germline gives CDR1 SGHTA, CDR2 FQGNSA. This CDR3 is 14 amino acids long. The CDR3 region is CASSLVVGNNEQFF. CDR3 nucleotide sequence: TGTGCCAGCAGCTTAGTTGTCGGTAACAATGAGCAGTTCTTC.

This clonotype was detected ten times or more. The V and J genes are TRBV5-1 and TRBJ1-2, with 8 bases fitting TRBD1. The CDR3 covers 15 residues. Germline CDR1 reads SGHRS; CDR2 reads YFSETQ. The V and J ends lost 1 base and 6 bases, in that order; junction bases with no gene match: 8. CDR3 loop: CASSLSDRDSNGYTF. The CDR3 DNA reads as TGCGCCAGCAGCTTGTCGGACAGGGATTCGAATGGCTACACCTTC.

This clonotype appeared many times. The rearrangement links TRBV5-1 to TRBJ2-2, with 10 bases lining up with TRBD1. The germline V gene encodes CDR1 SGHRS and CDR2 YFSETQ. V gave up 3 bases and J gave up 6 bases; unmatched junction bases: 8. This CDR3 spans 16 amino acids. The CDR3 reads CASSYPRDRGSGELFF. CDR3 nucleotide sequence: TGCGCCAGCAGCTATCCCCGGGACAGGGGTTCCGGGGAGCTGTTTTTT.

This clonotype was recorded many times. The chain's CDR3 is CASSLGTLEQFF. CDR3 bases: TGTGCCAGCAGCTTAGGGACATTGGAGCAGTTCTTC. This chain joins TRBV7-9 and TRBJ2-1, with TRBD1 as a possible D gene (5 bases). The ends were cut back, 1 base at V and 10 bases at J, with 8 bases in the middle. Germline loops: CDR1 SEHNR, CDR2 FQNEAQ (reference sequence). CDR3 length: 12 amino acids.